This passage covers 15 T cell receptor beta chains from one sample sequenced in a study of blood T cell repertoires in COVID-19. Generated by immunoSEQ multiplex PCR, the TCRdb table keeps only in-frame clones and is missing some. The data show fewer than 400,000 clones, approximately 91% seen once. Sequences were obtained from PBMCs or T cells enriched from blood (not recorded which). The receptors here all came from a man in his sixties who had recovered from COVID-19.

The CDR3 here is CASSFRGDEQYF. The CDR3 coding sequence is TGTGCCAGCAGTTTCAGGGGCGACGAGCAGTACTTC. The rearrangement joins TRBV25-1 to TRBJ2-7; D is possibly TRBD1 (6 bases). V lost 5 bases and J 5 bases, leaving 10 bases between the germline ends. The CDR3 totals 12 residues. CDR1 MGHDK and CDR2 SYGVNS come from the germline V gene.

This clone is a singleton in its sample. This chain uses TRBV25-1 with TRBJ2-5; the D is unclear. The CDR3 extends over 11 amino acids. Germline V gene sequence: CDR1 MGHDK, CDR2 SYGVNS. With 5 bases removed from V and 2 bases from J, the gap between germline ends came to 3 bases. The CDR3 sequence is CASSPQETQYF. Here the CDR3 DNA reads TGTGCCAGCAGTCCTCAAGAGACCCAGTACTTC.

The chain couples TRBV4-1 to TRBJ2-5; 13 bases fit TRBD2. CDR3 size: 17 residues. The germline V gene encodes CDR1 MGHRA and CDR2 YSYEKL. The V gene end was trimmed by 4 bases and the J gene end by 0 bases; junction bases not matched to a gene: 5. The CDR3 spells CASSRTGTSGNQETQYF. In DNA, the CDR3 is TGCGCCAGCAGCCGGACCGGGACTAGCGGGAACCAAGAGACCCAGTACTTC.

This clone was seen once. The chain has TRBV7-9 and TRBJ2-1, with D maybe TRBD1 (6 bases). The CDR3 has 12 amino acids. The V end lost 5 bases, the J end lost 5 bases, and 7 bases lay between the germline ends. Per germline, CDR1 SEHNR and CDR2 FQNEAQ (reference sequence). As DNA, the CDR3 is TGTGCCAGCAGCCGGACAGACAATGAGCAGTTCTTC. Its translation is CASSRTDNEQFF.

With respect to this clone: One end of the junction fails to match germline, which may point to a read error. The chain employs TRBV6-1 and TRBJ1-1; D is uncertain. The germline V gene has CDR1 MNHNS and CDR2 SASEGT. CDR3 size: 13 residues. The CDR3 coding sequence is TGTGCCAGCAGTCAAGCTTATGACTTTGAAGCTTTCTTT. It codes for CASSQAYDFEAFF.

A remark on this clone: The sample holds other DNA sequences that translate to the same CDR3. The gene calls are TRBV5-1 and TRBJ2-5, with 7 bases fitting TRBD1. This CDR3 has 14 amino acids. Germline CDR1 reads SGHRS; CDR2 reads YFSETQ. Unmatched junction bases numbered 2, after V lost 0 bases and J lost 3 bases. DNA for the CDR3: TGCGCCAGCAGCTTGGCCGGGACAGAAGAGACCCAGTACTTC. Its translation: CASSLAGTEETQYF.

This chain joins TRBV21-1 and TRBJ2-3; the D call in the table, TRBD2, was not verified against the DNA. TRBV21-1 constitutes a pseudogene. This CDR3 is 14 amino acids long. The CDR3 coding sequence is TGTGCCAGCAGCAAAGAGGCTAGCTCAGATACGCAGTATTTT. Translating gives CASSKEASSDTQYF.

The J gene is TRBJ2-1, the V gene TRBV27; possibly TRBD2 for D (6 bases). Trimming shortened V by 6 bases and J by 1 base, and 13 bases separated the two germline ends. Germline CDR1 reads MNHEY; CDR2 reads SMNVEV (reference sequence). The CDR3 is 15 amino acids. The CDR3 loop is CASSRLGGSYNEQFF. The CDR3 DNA reads as TGTGCCAGCAGCAGACTAGGAGGGTCCTACAATGAGCAGTTCTTC.

This clone was observed a single time. This chain uses TRBV10-1 with TRBJ2-1; maybe TRBD2 (7 bases). The CDR3 length is 17 residues. Between the trimmed V and J ends, which lost 2 bases and 1 base, there was a span of 15 bases. Germline CDR1 and CDR2: WNHNN and SYGVQD (reference sequence). CDR3 protein: CASSEGGGSRSYNEQFF. The DNA of the CDR3 is TGCGCCAGCAGTGAGGGGGGCGGGAGCAGATCCTACAATGAGCAGTTCTTC.

CDR3 nucleotides: TGTGCCAGCTCACCAGGACTCAACTCTGGGGCCAACGTCCTGACTTTC. It specifies CASSPGLNSGANVLTF. V is TRBV18 and J is TRBJ2-6; D might be TRBD2 (5 bases). Germline V gene lookup returns CDR1 KGHSH and CDR2 LQKENI. V lost 2 bases to trimming and J lost 0 bases, with 8 bases between them. This CDR3 has 16 residues. Drawing the rest from reference TRBV18 and TRBJ2-6, the complete variable domain is NAGVMQNPRHLVRRRGQEARLRCSPMKGHSHVYWYRQLPEEGLKFMVYLQKENIIDESGMPKERFSAEFPKEGPSILRIQQVVRGDSAAYFCASSPGLNSGANVLTFGAGSRLTVL.

The rearrangement uses TRBV5-1 and TRBJ2-1; 9 nucleotides match TRBD1. The trim removed 4 bases at V and 9 bases at J, leaving 5 bases unmatched. Germline assignment: CDR1 SGHRS and CDR2 YFSETQ. This CDR3 has 13 residues. CDR3 in amino acids: CASSLGQGGEQFF. The CDR3 DNA is TGCGCCAGCAGCCTGGGACAGGGCGGTGAGCAGTTCTTC.

V usage is TRBV18 and J usage is TRBJ1-1; D might be TRBD1 (6 bases). V lost 4 bases to trimming and J lost 0 bases, with 15 bases between them. This CDR3 spans 16 amino acids. Per the germline V gene, CDR1 is KGHSH and CDR2 is LQKENI. The CDR3 coding sequence is TGTGCCAGCTCACGTTCAGCCGGGACACTGAACACTGAAGCTTTCTTT. Amino acid sequence: CASSRSAGTLNTEAFF.

This clone occurred once. The chain recombines TRBV28 with TRBJ1-6, with D unclear. Deletions cut 3 bases from V and 4 bases from J, with 4 bases between. The CDR3 spans 13 residues. From germline, CDR1 is MDHEN and CDR2 SYDVKM. This chain's CDR3 is CASSFYYNSPLHF. In nucleotides, the CDR3 is TGTGCCAGCAGTTTTTATTATAATTCACCCCTCCACTTT.

The chain uses TRBV4-1 and TRBJ1-2; TRBD1 agrees at 9 bases. Germline V gives CDR1 MGHRA, CDR2 YSYEKL. V dropped 5 bases and J dropped 5; count of bases not matched to a gene: 12. CDR3 length equals 16 residues. The CDR3 DNA follows: TGCGCCAGCAGCTATTCGGGACAGGGATTAAGTTATGGCTACACCTTC. This encodes CASSYSGQGLSYGYTF.

V gene TRBV4-3 combines with J gene TRBJ2-1, with 13 bases matching TRBD2. This CDR3 comprises 17 residues. V trimming: 0 bases; J trimming: 7 bases; junction bases outside the gene matches: 6. The germline gives CDR1 LGHNA, CDR2 YSLEER. CDR3 DNA: TGCGCCAGCAGCCAAGATACTAGCGGGAGGGCCGGGAATGAGCAGTTCTTC. It codes for CASSQDTSGRAGNEQFF.